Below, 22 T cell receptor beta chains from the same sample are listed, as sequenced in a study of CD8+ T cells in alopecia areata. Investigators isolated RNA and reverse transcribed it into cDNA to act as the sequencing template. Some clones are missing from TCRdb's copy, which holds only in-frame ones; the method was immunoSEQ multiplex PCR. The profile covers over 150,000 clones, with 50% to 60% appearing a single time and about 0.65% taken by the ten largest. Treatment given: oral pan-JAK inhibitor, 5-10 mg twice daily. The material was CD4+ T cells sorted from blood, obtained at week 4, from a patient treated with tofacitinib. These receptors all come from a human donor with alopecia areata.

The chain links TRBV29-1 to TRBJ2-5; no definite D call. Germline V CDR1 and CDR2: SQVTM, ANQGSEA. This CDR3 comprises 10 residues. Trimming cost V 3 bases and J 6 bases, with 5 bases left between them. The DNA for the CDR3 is TGCAGCGTTGACCTACAGACCCAGTACTTC. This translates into CSVDLQTQYF.

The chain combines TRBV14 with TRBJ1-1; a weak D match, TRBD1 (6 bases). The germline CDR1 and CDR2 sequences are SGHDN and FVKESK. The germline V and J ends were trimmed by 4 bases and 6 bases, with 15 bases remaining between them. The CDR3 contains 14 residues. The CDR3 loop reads CASSRKGGVSEAFF. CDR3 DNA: TGTGCCAGCAGCCGAAAAGGGGGGGTCTCTGAAGCTTTCTTT.

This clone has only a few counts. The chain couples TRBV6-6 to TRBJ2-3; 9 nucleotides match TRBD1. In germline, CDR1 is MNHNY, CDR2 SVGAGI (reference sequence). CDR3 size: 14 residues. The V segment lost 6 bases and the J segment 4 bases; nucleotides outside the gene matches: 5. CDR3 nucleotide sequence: TGTGCCAGCAGGATACAGGGGGCTGCAGATACGCAGTATTTT. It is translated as CASRIQGAADTQYF.

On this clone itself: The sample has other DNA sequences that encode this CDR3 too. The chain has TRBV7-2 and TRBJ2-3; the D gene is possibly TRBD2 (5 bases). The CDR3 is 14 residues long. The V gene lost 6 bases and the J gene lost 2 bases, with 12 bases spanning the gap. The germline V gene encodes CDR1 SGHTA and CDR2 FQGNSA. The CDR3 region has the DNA TGTGCCAGCAGTCTAACTAGGGACACAGATACGCAGTATTTT. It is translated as CASSLTRDTDTQYF.

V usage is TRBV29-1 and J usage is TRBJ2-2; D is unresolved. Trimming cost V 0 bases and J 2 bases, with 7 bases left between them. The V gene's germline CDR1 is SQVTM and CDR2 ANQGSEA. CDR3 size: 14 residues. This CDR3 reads CSVEDRLNTGELFF. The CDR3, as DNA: TGCAGCGTTGAAGATCGTCTCAACACCGGGGAGCTGTTTTTT.

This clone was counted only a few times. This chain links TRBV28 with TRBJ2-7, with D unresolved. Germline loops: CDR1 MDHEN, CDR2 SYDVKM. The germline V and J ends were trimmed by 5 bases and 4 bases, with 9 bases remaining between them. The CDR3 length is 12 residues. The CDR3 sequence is CASSPPGYEQYF. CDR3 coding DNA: TGTGCCAGCAGTCCCCCCGGTTACGAGCAGTACTTC.

The CDR3 coding sequence is TGCAGCGCAGGACAGGGGGCGGGTACGCAGTATTTT. This encodes CSAGQGAGTQYF. The V gene is TRBV29-1, the J gene TRBJ2-3, with 11 positions matching TRBD1. Germline lookup yields CDR1 SQVTM and CDR2 ANQGSEA. This CDR3 has 12 amino acids. Losses at the gene ends were 7 bases for V and 8 bases for J; bases not matched to a gene: 5.

The CDR3 bases are TGTGCCTGGAGGACTAGTGGGACGGAGCAGTACTTC. Translated: CAWRTSGTEQYF. This chain uses TRBV30 with TRBJ2-7; the D gene is possibly TRBD2 (6 bases). Germline V gives CDR1 GTSNPN, CDR2 SVGIG (reference sequence). The V gene lost 3 bases and the J gene lost 7 bases, with 13 bases spanning the gap. CDR3 length: 12 residues.

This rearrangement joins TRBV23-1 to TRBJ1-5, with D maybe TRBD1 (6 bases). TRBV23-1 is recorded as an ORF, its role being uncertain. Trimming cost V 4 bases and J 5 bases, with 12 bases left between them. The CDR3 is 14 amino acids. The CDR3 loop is CASSRQENDQPQHF. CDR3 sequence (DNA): TGCGCCAGCAGTCGACAGGAGAATGATCAGCCCCAGCATTTT.

The CDR3 spells CETLLGETQYF. In DNA, the CDR3 is TGTGAAACCCTGCTGGGTGAGACCCAGTACTTC. V gene TRBV25-1 combines with J gene TRBJ2-5, with no clear D. The CDR3 covers 11 residues. Germline CDR1 reads MGHDK; CDR2 reads SYGVNS.

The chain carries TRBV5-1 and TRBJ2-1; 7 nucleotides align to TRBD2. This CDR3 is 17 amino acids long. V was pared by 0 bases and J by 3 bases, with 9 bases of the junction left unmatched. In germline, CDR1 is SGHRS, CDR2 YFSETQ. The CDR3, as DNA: TGCGCCAGCAGCTTGGACCCCAGCGGGATTAGCTACAATGAGCAGTTCTTC. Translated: CASSLDPSGISYNEQFF.

For the CDR3, the DNA is TGTGCCTGGACAGGGGGCGGCTATGGCTACACCTTC. It specifies CAWTGGGYGYTF. This chain connects TRBV30 to TRBJ1-2, with TRBD1 matching 8 bases. V dropped 4 bases and J dropped 4; count of bases not matched to a gene: 2. Germline-derived CDR1 and CDR2 are GTSNPN and SVGIG (reference sequence). There are 12 residues in the CDR3.

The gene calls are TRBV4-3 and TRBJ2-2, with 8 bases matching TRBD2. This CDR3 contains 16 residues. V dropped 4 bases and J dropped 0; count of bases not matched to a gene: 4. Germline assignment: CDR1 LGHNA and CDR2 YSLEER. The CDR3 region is CASSLAGPTNTGELFF. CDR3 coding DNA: TGCGCCAGCAGCCTAGCGGGACCCACGAACACCGGGGAGCTGTTTTTT.

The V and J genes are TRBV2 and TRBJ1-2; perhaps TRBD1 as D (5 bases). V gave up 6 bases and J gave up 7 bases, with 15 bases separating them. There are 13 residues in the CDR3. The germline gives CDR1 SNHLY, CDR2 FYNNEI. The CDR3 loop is CASSLTGVGGYTF. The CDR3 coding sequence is TGTGCCAGCAGCCTAACAGGCGTGGGTGGCTACACCTTC. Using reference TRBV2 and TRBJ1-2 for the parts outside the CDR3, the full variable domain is EPEVTQTPSHQVTQMGQEVILRCVPISNHLYFYWYRQILGQKVEFLVSFYNNEISEKSEIFDDQFSVERPDGSNFTLKIRSTKLEDSAMYFCASSLTGVGGYTFGSGTRLTVV.

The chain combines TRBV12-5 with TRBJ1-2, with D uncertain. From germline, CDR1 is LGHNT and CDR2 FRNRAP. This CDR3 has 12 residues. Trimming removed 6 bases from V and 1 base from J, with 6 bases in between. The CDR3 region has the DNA TGTGCTAGTGGCCACAGTAACTATGGCTACACCTTC. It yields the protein CASGHSNYGYTF. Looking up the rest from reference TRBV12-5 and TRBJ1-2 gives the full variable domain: DARVTQTPRHKVTEMGQEVTMRCQPILGHNTVFWYRQTMMQGLELLAYFRNRAPLDDSGMPKDRFSAEMPDATLATLKIQPSEPRDSAVYFCASGHSNYGYTFGSGTRLTVV.

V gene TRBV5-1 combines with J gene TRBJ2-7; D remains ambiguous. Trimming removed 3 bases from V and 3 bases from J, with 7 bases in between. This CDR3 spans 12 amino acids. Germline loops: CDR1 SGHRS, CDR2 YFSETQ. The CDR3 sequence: CASSSDLYEQYF. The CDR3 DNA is TGCGCCAGCAGCTCGGACCTCTACGAGCAGTACTTC.

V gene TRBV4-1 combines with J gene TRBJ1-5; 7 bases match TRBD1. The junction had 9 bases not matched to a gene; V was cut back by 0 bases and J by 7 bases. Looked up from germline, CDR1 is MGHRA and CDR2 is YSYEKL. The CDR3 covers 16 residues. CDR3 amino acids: CASSQDDRVEEQPQHF. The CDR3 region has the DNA TGCGCCAGCAGCCAAGATGACAGGGTAGAAGAACAGCCCCAGCATTTT.

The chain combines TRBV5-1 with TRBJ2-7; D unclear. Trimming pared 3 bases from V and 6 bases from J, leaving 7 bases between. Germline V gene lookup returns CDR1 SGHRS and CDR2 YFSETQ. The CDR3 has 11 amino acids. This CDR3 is CASSSAREQYF. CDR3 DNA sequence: TGCGCCAGCAGCTCTGCCCGCGAGCAGTACTTC.

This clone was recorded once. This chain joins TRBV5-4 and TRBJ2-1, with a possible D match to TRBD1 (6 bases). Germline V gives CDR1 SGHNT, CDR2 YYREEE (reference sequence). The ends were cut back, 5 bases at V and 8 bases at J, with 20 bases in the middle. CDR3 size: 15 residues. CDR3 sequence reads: CASSRETGTTDEQFF. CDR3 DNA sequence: TGTGCCAGCAGTCGCGAAACCGGGACAACCGATGAGCAGTTCTTC. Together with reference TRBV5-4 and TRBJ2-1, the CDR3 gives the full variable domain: ETGVTQSPTHLIKTRGQQVTLRCSSQSGHNTVSWYQQALGQGPQFIFQYYREEENGRGNFPPRFSGLQFPNYSSELNVNALELDDSALYLCASSRETGTTDEQFFGPGTRLTVL.

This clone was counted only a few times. CDR3 nucleotides: TGTGCCAGCAGCTTATCGACAGGGGACAATCAGCCCCAGCATTTT. It encodes CASSLSTGDNQPQHF. The rearrangement uses TRBV7-2 and TRBJ1-5; 8 bases line up with TRBD1. V lost 2 bases to trimming and J lost 3 bases; unmatched junction nucleotides: 3. Germline V gene lookup returns CDR1 SGHTA and CDR2 FQGNSA. This CDR3 is built from 15 residues.

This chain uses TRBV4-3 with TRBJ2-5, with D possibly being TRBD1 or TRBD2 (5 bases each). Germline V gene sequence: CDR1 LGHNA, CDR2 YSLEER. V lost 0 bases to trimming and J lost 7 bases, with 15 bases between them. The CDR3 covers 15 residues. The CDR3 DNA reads TGCGCCAGCAGCCAAGATGAGAGGGGTAGGGTGACCCAGTACTTC. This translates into CASSQDERGRVTQYF.

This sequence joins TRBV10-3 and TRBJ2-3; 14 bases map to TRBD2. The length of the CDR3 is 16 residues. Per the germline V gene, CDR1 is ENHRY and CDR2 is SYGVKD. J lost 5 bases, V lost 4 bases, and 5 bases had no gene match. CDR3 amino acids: CAISGTSGGTGDTQYF. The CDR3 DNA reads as TGTGCCATCAGTGGGACTAGCGGGGGGACTGGAGATACGCAGTATTTT.